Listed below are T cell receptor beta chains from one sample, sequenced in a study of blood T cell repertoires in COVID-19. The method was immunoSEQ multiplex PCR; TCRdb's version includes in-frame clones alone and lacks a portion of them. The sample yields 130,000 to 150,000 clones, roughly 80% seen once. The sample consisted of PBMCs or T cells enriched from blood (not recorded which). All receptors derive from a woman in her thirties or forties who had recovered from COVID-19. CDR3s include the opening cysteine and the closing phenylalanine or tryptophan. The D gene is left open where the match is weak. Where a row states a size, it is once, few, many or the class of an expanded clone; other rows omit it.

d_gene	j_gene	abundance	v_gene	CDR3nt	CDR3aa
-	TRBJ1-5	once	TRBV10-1	TGCGCCAGCAGTGAGGTCTTTGATCAGCCCCAGCATTTT	CASSEVFDQPQHF
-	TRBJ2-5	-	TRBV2	TGTGCCAGCTCTTTAGGGGGACCCCAAGAGACCCAGTACTTC	CASSLGGPQETQYF
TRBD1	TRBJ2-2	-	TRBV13	TGTGCCAGCAGCTTCATGGGACAGACGGACGGGGAGCTGTTTTTT	CASSFMGQTDGELFF
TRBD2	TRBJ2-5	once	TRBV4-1	TGCGCCAGCAGCCCCGGACTAGCGGGAGTCCAAGAGACCCAGTACTTC	CASSPGLAGVQETQYF
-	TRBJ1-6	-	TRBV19	TGTGCCAGTAGTATAGATTCTCCGGGTTTCGGAAATTCACCCCTCCACTTT	CASSIDSPGFGNSPLHF
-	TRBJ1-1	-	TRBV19	TGTGCCAGTAGTACTTTAAACACTGAAGCTTTCTTT	CASSTLNTEAFF
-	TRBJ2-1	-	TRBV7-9	TGTGCCAGCAGCCTAGGGGGTAGCGGAAGTAAGCAGTTCTTC	CASSLGGSGSKQFF
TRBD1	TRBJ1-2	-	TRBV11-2	TGTGCCAGCAGCTTAGAAAGTGGCAGGGGGTACTATGGCTACACCTTC	CASSLESGRGYYGYTF
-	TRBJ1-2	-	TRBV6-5	TGTGCCAGCAGTTATATCTTTGGGAGGACCGCAAGGGGCTACACCTTC	CASSYIFGRTARGYTF
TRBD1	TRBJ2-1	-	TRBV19	TGTGCCAGTAGTATGGAGACAGGGGTGGGTGAGCAGTTCTTC	CASSMETGVGEQFF
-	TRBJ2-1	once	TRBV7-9	TGTGCCAGCAGTTCGGAGGGTACCCCTTTCGACAATGAGCAGTTCTTC	CASSSEGTPFDNEQFF
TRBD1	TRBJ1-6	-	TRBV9	TGTGCCAGCAGCCCTGGGACAGTCAATTCACCCCTCCACTTT	CASSPGTVNSPLHF
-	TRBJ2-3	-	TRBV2	TGTGCCAGCAGTGACGGGCGGGACTCCACAGATACGCAGTATTTT	CASSDGRDSTDTQYF
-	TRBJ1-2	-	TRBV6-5	TGTGCCAGCAGTTACTCGAACAGGGCGGACTATGGCTACACCTTC	CASSYSNRADYGYTF
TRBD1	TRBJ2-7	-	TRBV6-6	TGTGCCAGCAGGCCGGGACAGGGCTCCTACGAGCAGTACTTC	CASRPGQGSYEQYF
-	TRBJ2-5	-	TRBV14	TGTGCCAGCAGCCCCGGCAGGGAACTCAGCGCCCAGTACTTC	CASSPGRELSAQYF
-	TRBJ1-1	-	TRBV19	TGTGCCAGTAGTCCGAAGGGGAGGGGAAACACTGAAGCTTTCTTT	CASSPKGRGNTEAFF
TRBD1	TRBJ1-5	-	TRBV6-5	TGTGCCAGCACTGGGGGACAGGGTAATCAGCCCCAGCATTTT	CASTGGQGNQPQHF
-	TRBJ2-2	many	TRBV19	TGTGCCAGTAAACCACAGGGTTCTACCGGGGAGCTGTTTTTT	CASKPQGSTGELFF
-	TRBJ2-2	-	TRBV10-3	TGTGCCATCAGGGACAGACCCACCGGGGAGCTGTTTTTT	CAIRDRPTGELFF
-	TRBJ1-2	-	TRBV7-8	TGTGCCAGCAGCTTGGACAGAGACTATGGCTACACCTTC	CASSLDRDYGYTF
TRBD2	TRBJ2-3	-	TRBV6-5	TGTGCCAGCAGAACGGGGGGTCCGACAGATACGCAGTATTTT	CASRTGGPTDTQYF
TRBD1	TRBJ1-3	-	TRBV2	TGTGCCAGCAGGACCGGGACAGCAGGAAACACCATATATTTT	CASRTGTAGNTIYF
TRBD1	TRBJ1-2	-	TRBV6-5	TGTGCCAGCAGTCGGGACAGACTAAACTATGGCTACACCTTC	CASSRDRLNYGYTF
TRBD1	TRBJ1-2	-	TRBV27	TGTGCCAGCGGATCAGGGGGTGGCTACACCTTC	CASGSGGGYTF
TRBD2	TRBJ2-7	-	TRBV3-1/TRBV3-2	TGTGCCAGCGGGCGGACTAGCGGGAGCTCCTACGAGCAGTACTTC	CASGRTSGSSYEQYF
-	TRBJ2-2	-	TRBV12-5	TGTGCTAGTGGTTTACCTCTTGTTGACGGAGGAGAACATCCCGGGGAGCTGTTTTTT	CASGLPLVDGGEHPGELFF
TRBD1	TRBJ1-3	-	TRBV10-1	TGCGCCAGCAGTGAGCCCGCAGGCAGGGGGTTAGGAAACACCATATATTTT	CASSEPAGRGLGNTIYF
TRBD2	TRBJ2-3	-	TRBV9	TGTGCCAGCAGCGGAGCGGGGGGAACCACAGATACGCAGTATTTT	CASSGAGGTTDTQYF
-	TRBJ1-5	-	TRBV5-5	TGTGCCAGCAGCTTGACAGGGCATCAGCCCCAGCATTTT	CASSLTGHQPQHF
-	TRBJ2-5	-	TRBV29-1	TGCAGCGCGTATAGGGGGGGCCGAGGAGGGGAGACCCAGTACTTC	CSAYRGGRGGETQYF
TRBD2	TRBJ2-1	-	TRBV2	TGTGCCAGCAGTGAAGCGACGGGGGGCAATGAGCAGTTCTTC	CASSEATGGNEQFF
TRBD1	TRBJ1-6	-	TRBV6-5	TGTGCCAGTCGGCCGGGACAGCATTCACCCCTCCACTTT	CASRPGQHSPLHF
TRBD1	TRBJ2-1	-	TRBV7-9	TGTGCCAGCAGCTCGACAGGGGAAAGGACCTACAATGAGCAGTTCTTC	CASSSTGERTYNEQFF
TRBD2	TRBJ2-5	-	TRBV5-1	TGCGCCAGCAGGAGCGGGGGGGGCGTAGAGACCCAGTACTTC	CASRSGGGVETQYF
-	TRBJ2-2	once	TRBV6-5	TGTGCCAGCAGCTCCCGGGGGGAGCTGTTTTTT	CASSSRGELFF